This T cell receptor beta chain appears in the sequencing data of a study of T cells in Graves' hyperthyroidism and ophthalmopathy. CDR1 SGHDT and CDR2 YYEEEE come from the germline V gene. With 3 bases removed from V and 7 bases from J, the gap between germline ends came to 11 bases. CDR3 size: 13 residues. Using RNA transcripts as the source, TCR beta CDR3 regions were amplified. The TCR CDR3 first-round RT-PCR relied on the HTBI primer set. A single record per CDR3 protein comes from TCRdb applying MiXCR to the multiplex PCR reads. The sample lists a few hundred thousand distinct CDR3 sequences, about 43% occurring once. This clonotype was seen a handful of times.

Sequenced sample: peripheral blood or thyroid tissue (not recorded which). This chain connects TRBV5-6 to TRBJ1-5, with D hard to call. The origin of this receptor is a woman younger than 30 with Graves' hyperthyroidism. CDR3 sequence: CASSSMDGQPQHF. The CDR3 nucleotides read TGTGCCAGCAGCTCCATGGACGGACAGCCCCAGCATTTT.